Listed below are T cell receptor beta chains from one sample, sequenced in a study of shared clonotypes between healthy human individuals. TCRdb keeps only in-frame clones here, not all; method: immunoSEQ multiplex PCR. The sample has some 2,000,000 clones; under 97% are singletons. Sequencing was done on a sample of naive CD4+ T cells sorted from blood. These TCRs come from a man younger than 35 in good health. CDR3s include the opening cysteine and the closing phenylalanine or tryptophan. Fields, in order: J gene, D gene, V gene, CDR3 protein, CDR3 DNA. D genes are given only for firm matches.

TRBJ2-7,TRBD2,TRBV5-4,CASSPALAGVGEQYF,TGTGCCAGCAGCCCTGCTCTAGCGGGAGTGGGAGAGCAGTACTTC
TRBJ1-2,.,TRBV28,CASQSGTPSGNYGYTF,TGTGCCAGTCAATCCGGGACACCTTCTGGGAACTATGGCTACACCTTC
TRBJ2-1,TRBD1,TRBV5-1,CASSLGGDSSYNEQFF,TGCGCCAGCAGCTTGGGAGGGGACAGCTCCTACAATGAGCAGTTCTTC
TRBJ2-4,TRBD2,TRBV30,CACLTSGGSLAKNIQYF,TGTGCCTGCTTGACTAGCGGGGGGTCCTTAGCCAAAAACATTCAGTACTTC
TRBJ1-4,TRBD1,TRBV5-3,CARSERQGVNEKLFF,TGTGCCAGAAGCGAAAGACAGGGGGTTAATGAAAAACTGTTTTTT
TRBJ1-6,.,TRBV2,CASSPGGTAWSPLHF,TGTGCCAGCAGCCCCGGGGGGACTGCGTGGTCACCCCTCCACTTT
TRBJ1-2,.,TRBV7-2,CASSLGQGYGYTF,TGTGCCAGCAGCTTAGGGCAGGGCTATGGCTACACCTTC
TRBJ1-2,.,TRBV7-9,CASSFTEDYGYTF,TGTGCCAGCAGCTTCACAGAAGACTATGGCTACACCTTC
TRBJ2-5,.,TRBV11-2,CASSLVQETQYF,TGTGCCAGCAGCTTAGTCCAAGAGACCCAGTACTTC
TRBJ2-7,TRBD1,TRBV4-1,CASSLREPGQGDEQYF,TGCGCCAGCAGCCTTAGAGAACCGGGACAGGGGGACGAGCAGTACTTC